These 9 T cell receptor beta chains came from one sample sequenced in a study of blood T cell repertoires in COVID-19. Clones were sequenced by immunoSEQ multiplex PCR, and TCRdb holds only the in-frame ones, with some missing. The table lists around 300,000 clones, around 82% of them singletons. The sample consisted of peripheral blood. Receptor source: a woman aged 50 to 60 who had recovered from COVID-19.

The chain employs TRBV11-2 and TRBJ2-3; 12 nucleotides match TRBD2. Per germline, CDR1 SGHAT and CDR2 FQNNGV. The CDR3 is 18 amino acids. V was clipped by 4 bases and J by 5 bases; unmatched bases: 13. CDR3 protein: CASSSMTASGGEGDTQYF. The DNA of the CDR3 is TGTGCCAGCAGCTCCATGACCGCTAGCGGGGGGGAGGGAGATACGCAGTATTTT.

The chain combines TRBV6-5 with TRBJ2-7; 12 bases fit TRBD2. CDR1 and CDR2 (germline): MNHEY, SVGAGI. Losses at the gene ends were 6 bases for V and 7 bases for J; bases not matched to a gene: 10. CDR3 size: 15 residues. CDR3 protein: CASSPTSGSSGEQYF. In nucleotides, the CDR3 is TGTGCCAGCAGCCCGACTAGCGGGAGTTCGGGTGAGCAGTACTTC.

The chain joins TRBV7-9 to TRBJ2-3; D remains unclear. CDR1 is SEHNR and CDR2 is FQNEAQ in the germline V gene (reference sequence). Trimming left V 2 bases short and J 4 bases short, with 7 bases between. The CDR3 loop spans 13 amino acids. CDR3 sequence reads: CASSLSAADTQYF. CDR3 in DNA: TGTGCCAGCAGCTTAAGCGCCGCAGATACGCAGTATTTT.

This clone was seen a handful of times. This chain connects TRBV6-6 to TRBJ1-5, with D perhaps TRBD1 (6 bases). CDR1 is MNHNY and CDR2 is SVGAGI in the germline V gene (reference sequence). The CDR3 covers 14 residues. Trimming took 4 bases from V and 3 from J, leaving 10 bases between them. The CDR3 spells CASSSRDINQPQHF. CDR3 bases: TGTGCCAGCAGTTCCAGGGACATCAATCAGCCCCAGCATTTT.

V usage is TRBV5-1 and J usage is TRBJ2-3; 9 nucleotides line up with TRBD1. V was clipped by 4 bases and J by 6 bases; unmatched bases: 6. The germline CDR1 and CDR2 sequences are SGHRS and YFSETQ. The CDR3 is 14 amino acids. In nucleotides, the CDR3 is TGCGCCAGCAGCCCGACAGGGGGAGTCGATACGCAGTATTTT. It is translated as CASSPTGGVDTQYF.

This clone occurred once. The chain couples TRBV5-5 to TRBJ1-4, with D possibly TRBD1 on 5 matching bases. Trimming took 0 bases from V and 6 from J, leaving 24 bases between them. CDR3 size: 19 residues. CDR1 is SGHKS, CDR2 YYEKEE, per germline (reference sequence). CDR3 DNA: TGTGCCAGCAGCTTGGTCGGAAGTAAAAGGCTTCACAGGTATGAAAAACTGTTTTTT. Translated, it gives CASSLVGSKRLHRYEKLFF. The entire variable domain, with the rest obtained from reference TRBV5-5 and TRBJ1-4, is as follows: DAGVTQSPTHLIKTRGQQVTLRCSPISGHKSVSWYQQVLGQGPQFIFQYYEKEERGRGNFPDRFSARQFPNYSSELNVNALLLGDSALYLCASSLVGSKRLHRYEKLFFGSGTQLSVL.

The gene calls are TRBV6-4 and TRBJ1-5; D not resolved. The length of the CDR3 is 18 residues. The V gene's germline CDR1 is MRHNA and CDR2 SNTAGT. V was clipped by 0 bases and J by 6 bases, with 21 bases between them. The CDR3 reads CASSDSRVEGQSRQPQHF. The CDR3 coding sequence is TGTGCCAGCAGTGACTCGAGGGTGGAAGGCCAGTCGCGTCAGCCCCAGCATTTT.

V is TRBV28 and J is TRBJ1-4; D is perhaps TRBD1 (6 bases). Germline-derived CDR1 and CDR2 are MDHEN and SYDVKM. The CDR3 is 15 amino acids. The V and J ends lost 4 bases and 8 bases respectively, with 17 bases between them. CDR3 sequence reads: CASSSTGMGREKLFF. CDR3 nucleotide sequence: TGTGCCAGCAGTTCAACAGGGATGGGGAGAGAAAAACTGTTTTTT. The complete variable domain, with remaining parts taken from reference TRBV28 and TRBJ1-4, reads DVKVTQSSRYLVKRTGEKVFLECVQDMDHENMFWYRQDPGLGLRLIYFSYDVKMKEKGDIPEGYSVSREKKERFSLILESASTNQTSMYLCASSSTGMGREKLFFGSGTQLSVL.

The rearrangement joins TRBV7-2 to TRBJ2-3, with TRBD1 as a possible D gene (5 bases). Germline values: CDR1 SGHTA, CDR2 FQGNSA. CDR3 length equals 15 residues. V was pared by 5 bases and J by 0 bases, with 12 bases between. Written as DNA, the CDR3 is TGTGCCAGCAGCGGGGCAGTAACTAGCACAGATACGCAGTATTTT. Amino acids: CASSGAVTSTDTQYF.